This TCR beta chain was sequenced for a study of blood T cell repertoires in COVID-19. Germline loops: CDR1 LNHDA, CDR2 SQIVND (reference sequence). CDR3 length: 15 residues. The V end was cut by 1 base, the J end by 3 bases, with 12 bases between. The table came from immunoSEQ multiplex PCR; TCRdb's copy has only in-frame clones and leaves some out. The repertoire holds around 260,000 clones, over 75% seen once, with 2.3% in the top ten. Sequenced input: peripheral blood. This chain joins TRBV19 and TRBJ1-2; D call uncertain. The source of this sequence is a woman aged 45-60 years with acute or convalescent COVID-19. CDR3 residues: CASSIGAAQHYGYTF. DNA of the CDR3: TGTGCCAGTAGTATAGGGGCCGCGCAACACTATGGCTACACCTTC.